The T cell receptor beta chain under discussion was sequenced for a study of blood T cell repertoires in COVID-19. For the study at large: Sites in the United States, Italy and Spain provided acute and convalescent COVID-19 samples.

Participant age was about 18 to 89 years, and participants resided in approximately 24 US areas. V shed 6 bases and J 2 bases; nucleotides not matched to a gene: 4. This CDR3 is 14 amino acids long. The V gene's germline CDR1 is MNHEY and CDR2 SVGAGI. TCRdb's copy holds only in-frame clones and misses some; the assay was immunoSEQ multiplex PCR. The sample includes about 200,000 clones, 83% seen only once; the top ten take about 4.6%. This clonotype originated in a woman in her 50s who had been exposed to COVID-19. J is TRBJ1-5 and V is TRBV6-5; 7 bases line up with TRBD1. The material sequenced was PBMCs or T cells enriched from blood (not recorded which). The chain's CDR3 is CASSLDRGNQPQHF. CDR3 in DNA: TGTGCCAGCAGCCTTGACAGGGGCAATCAGCCCCAGCATTTT.